Listed below are T cell receptor beta chains from one sample, sequenced in a study of cytomegalovirus exposure and HLA in healthy donors. Profiling relied on immunoSEQ multiplex PCR, and the TCRdb table lists in-frame clones only, not all of them. Here the sample spans around 55,000 clones, roughly 77% being singletons. The sequencing input was PBMCs. Every receptor here comes from a female donor in good health and CMV-seronegative. CDR3s leave out the opening cysteine and the closing phenylalanine or tryptophan. Not all rows give a size; the values are once, few, many and, for expanded clones, a class.

v_call | clone_size | cdr3_aa
TRBV29-1 | . | SVLGENYGYT
TRBV6-5 | . | ASSYSNRGTDTQY
TRBV7-9 | . | ASSQSVERPSYEQY
TRBV7-2 | . | ASSPLAGSYEQY
TRBV29-1 | . | SNGQVLYEQY
TRBV6-5 | . | ATEWGEGTGELF
TRBV11-2 | . | ASSLEILTTWAF
TRBV7-2 | once | ASRLDREGTDTQY
TRBV28 | . | ASSPGQGFLFLTTMNTEAF
TRBV5-1 | . | ASSLVGGTGSEKLF
TRBV7-9 | . | ASSLVGQF
TRBV6-5 | . | ASVSTQGSGYT
TRBV11-2 | few | ASSLGRDTQY
TRBV10-3 | . | AISDLDTSTDTQY
TRBV6-5 | . | ASSRSGQQLF
TRBV28 | . | ASSFLRTVMNAEAF
TRBV7-9 | . | ASSLSRTGKRPNEKLF
TRBV28 | . | ASSPYIYYGYT
TRBV5-1 | . | ASSPSGHSSYEQY
TRBV29-1 | . | SVVVSGTEAF
TRBV6-1 | . | ASSAGLAGASYEQY
TRBV29-1 | . | ATKAGQDTEAF
TRBV2 | . | ASSEGLINQPQH
TRBV19 | . | ASSRGQGITDTQY
TRBV18 | . | ASSPSSGNTEAF
TRBV5-1 | once | ASSFGGGAKNIQY
TRBV7-9 | few | ASSFVQGIDEQF
TRBV7-9 | . | ASSKPQGDLTDTQY
TRBV5-6 | . | ASGNPQGAATEAF
TRBV30 | . | AWSPGGGENIQY
TRBV19 | . | ASTPQWGVQQPQH
TRBV10-3 | few | AISEREGQGTEAF